Below are 20 T cell receptor beta chains sequenced from a single sample in a study of cytomegalovirus exposure and HLA in healthy donors. The PCR made use of 60 Vbeta and 13 Jbeta primers. The repertoire was sequenced with immunoSEQ multiplex PCR; TCRdb's copy has only in-frame clones and lacks some. The sample carries some 90,000 clones, around 80% recorded once. Sequencing was carried out using PBMCs. The receptors stem from a male donor in good health and CMV-seropositive.

CDR3: CASSLAGGGQHNEQFF. The CDR3 DNA reads TGTGCCAGCAGTTTAGCGGGTGGGGGACAGCACAATGAGCAGTTCTTC. This chain connects TRBV27 to TRBJ2-1; 7 bases agree with TRBD1. The CDR3 sequence is 16 residues long. With 2 bases clipped from V and 5 bases from J, the junction kept 9 bases outside the gene matches. Germline loops: CDR1 MNHEY, CDR2 SMNVEV (reference sequence).

The V call is TRBV25-1, the J call TRBJ1-3; no clear D gene. The V end was cut by 4 bases, the J end by 9 bases, with 13 bases between. Germline lookup yields CDR1 MGHDK and CDR2 SYGVNS. The CDR3 length is 13 residues. The DNA for the CDR3 is TGTGCCAGCAGTGCGTCTCGAGTCTCCACCATATATTTT. This encodes CASSASRVSTIYF.

The rearrangement uses TRBV27 and TRBJ2-1; D is unresolved. The CDR3 spans 11 residues. Trimming removed 4 bases at V and 8 bases at J, with 6 bases between. Looked up from germline, CDR1 is MNHEY and CDR2 is SMNVEV (reference sequence). Written as DNA, the CDR3 is TGTGCCAGCAGTTCGAGCGATGAGCAGTTCTTC. Protein sequence: CASSSSDEQFF.

The gene calls are TRBV14 and TRBJ2-5; 7 bases are a match to TRBD2. Germline V CDR1 and CDR2: SGHDN, FVKESK. V lost 3 bases and J lost 0; bases outside the gene matches: 4. The CDR3 has 15 residues. Here the CDR3 DNA reads TGTGCCAGCAGCCACTTACTAGCGAACCAAGAGACCCAGTACTTC. This encodes CASSHLLANQETQYF. The full variable domain, rest sourced from reference TRBV14 and TRBJ2-5, is EAGVTQFPSHSVIEKGQTVTLRCDPISGHDNLYWYRRVMGKEIKFLLHFVKESKQDESGMPNNRFLAERTGGTYSTLKVQPAELEDSGVYFCASSHLLANQETQYFGPGTRLLVL.

This rearrangement joins TRBV9 to TRBJ2-7; 7 positions match TRBD1. The ends lost 0 bases at V and 3 bases at J; junction bases unmatched: 3. In germline, CDR1 is SGDLS, CDR2 YYNGEE. CDR3 length equals 14 residues. The CDR3 DNA follows: TGTGCCAGCAGCGTAGAACAGGGGAGCTACGAGCAGTACTTC. Translated, it gives CASSVEQGSYEQYF.

In this sample, this clone turned up a few times. The gene calls are TRBV21-1 and TRBJ1-4; the DNA was not compared with TRBD1, the D call given in the table. TRBV21-1 is classified as a pseudogene. The CDR3 has 15 amino acids. The CDR3 sequence: CASSSTTGANEKLFF. Here the CDR3 DNA reads TGTGCCAGCAGCAGTACGACAGGGGCTAATGAAAAACTGTTTTTT.

J is TRBJ2-1 and V is TRBV7-6, with D perhaps matching TRBD2 (6 bases). Between the trimmed V and J ends, which lost 1 base and 3 bases, there was a span of 22 bases. CDR3 length: 19 amino acids. CDR1 SGHVS and CDR2 FNYEAQ come from the germline V gene. The CDR3 here is CASSLGLAQSSGVYNEQFF. CDR3 bases: TGTGCCAGCAGCTTAGGTCTAGCCCAGTCGTCGGGGGTCTACAATGAGCAGTTCTTC. Combining the CDR3 with reference TRBV7-6 and TRBJ2-1 gives the whole variable domain GAGVSQSPRYKVTKRGQDVALRCDPISGHVSLYWYRQALGQGPEFLTYFNYEAQQDKSGLPNDRFSAERPEGSISTLTIQRTEQRDSAMYRCASSLGLAQSSGVYNEQFFGPGTRLTVL.

The rearrangement uses TRBV5-4 and TRBJ2-1; perhaps TRBD2 as D (7 bases). Between the trimmed V and J ends, which lost 7 bases and 7 bases, there was a span of 21 bases. The CDR3 is made up of 15 amino acids. Germline V gene sequence: CDR1 SGHNT, CDR2 YYREEE (reference sequence). For the CDR3, the DNA is TGTGCCAGCGAGGCGGGGGCGCTCGGGGGGAATGAGCAGTTCTTC. The encoded protein is CASEAGALGGNEQFF.

The genes are TRBV27 and TRBJ1-4; D is perhaps TRBD1 (5 bases). Germline assignment: CDR1 MNHEY and CDR2 SMNVEV (reference sequence). The CDR3 has 13 amino acids. Trimming took off 8 bases at V and 8 bases at J, with 15 bases between the two ends. In nucleotides, the CDR3 is TGTGCCAGCGCCGTGGGGCCATGGGAAAAACTGTTTTTT. It codes for CASAVGPWEKLFF. Full variable domain (rest looked up from reference TRBV27 and TRBJ1-4): EAQVTQNPRYLITVTGKKLTVTCSQNMNHEYMSWYRQDPGLGLRQIYYSMNVEVTDKGDVPEGYKVSRKEKRNFPLILESPSPNQTSLYFCASAVGPWEKLFFGSGTQLSVL.

This chain joins TRBV5-1 and TRBJ2-7; possibly TRBD2 for D (6 bases). The ends were cut back, 3 bases at V and 5 bases at J, with 9 bases in the middle. The CDR3 consists of 12 residues. The germline V gene has CDR1 SGHRS and CDR2 YFSETQ. CDR3 in amino acids: CASSSGLNEQYF. The CDR3 nucleotides are TGCGCCAGCAGCTCGGGACTCAACGAGCAGTACTTC.

V and J are TRBV5-4 and TRBJ2-2; perhaps TRBD1 as D (6 bases). V was shortened by 4 bases and J by 6 bases, with 13 bases between the two germline ends. Looked up from germline, CDR1 is SGHNT and CDR2 is YYREEE (reference sequence). This CDR3 is built from 14 residues. The CDR3 region has the DNA TGTGCCAGCAGCCAAACAGGGAGTGCCGGGGAGCTGTTTTTT. This translates into CASSQTGSAGELFF.

V usage is TRBV7-2 and J usage is TRBJ1-6; a weak D match, TRBD1 (5 bases). Between the trimmed V and J ends, which lost 1 base and 10 bases, there was a span of 11 bases. CDR3 length: 14 residues. Germline CDR1 is SGHTA and CDR2 is FQGNSA. CDR3 sequence reads: CASSLGRVASPLHF. CDR3 sequence (DNA): TGTGCCAGCAGCTTAGGCAGGGTTGCCTCACCCCTCCACTTT.

V is TRBV14 and J is TRBJ1-1, with a tentative D call TRBD1 (6 bases). V gave up 4 bases and J gave up 3 bases, with 9 bases separating them. The CDR3 is 13 residues long. The germline V gene has CDR1 SGHDN and CDR2 FVKESK. CDR3 amino acids: CASSPGQYTEAFF. For the CDR3, the DNA is TGTGCCAGCAGCCCGGGACAATACACTGAAGCTTTCTTT.

V gene TRBV18 combines with J gene TRBJ2-7; a possible D gene is TRBD2 (6 bases). Trimming removed 3 bases from V and 2 bases from J, with 20 bases in between. The CDR3 is made up of 17 amino acids. In germline, CDR1 is KGHSH, CDR2 LQKENI. This CDR3 reads CASSPVGYGGTAYEQYF. CDR3 DNA sequence: TGTGCCAGCTCACCGGTCGGGTATGGGGGGACTGCCTACGAGCAGTACTTC.

This clone was seen a handful of times. J is TRBJ2-7 and V is TRBV5-4; 7 bases line up with TRBD1. The CDR3 covers 14 residues. CDR1 is SGHNT, CDR2 YYREEE, per germline (reference sequence). The V and J ends lost 1 base and 2 bases, in that order; junction bases with no gene match: 3. CDR3 loop: CASSLKGAAYEQYF. The CDR3 DNA sequence: TGTGCCAGCAGCTTGAAGGGGGCCGCCTACGAGCAGTACTTC.

The J gene is TRBJ2-1, the V gene TRBV7-6; TRBD1 might be the D (6 bases). Germline V gene lookup returns CDR1 SGHVS and CDR2 FNYEAQ. The ends were cut back, 1 base at V and 5 bases at J, with 6 bases in the middle. The CDR3 runs 13 residues. CDR3 sequence: CASSLGGHNEQFF. CDR3 DNA sequence: TGTGCCAGCAGCTTAGGGGGGCACAATGAGCAGTTCTTC.

The rearrangement joins TRBV27 to TRBJ2-2; possible D gene TRBD1, 5 bases. The CDR3 covers 16 residues. Germline CDR1 and CDR2: MNHEY and SMNVEV (reference sequence). The V end was cut by 1 base, the J end by 1 base, with 10 bases between. The CDR3 here is CASSLYRTQNTGELFF. CDR3 coding DNA: TGTGCCAGCAGTTTATATCGGACACAGAACACCGGGGAGCTGTTTTTT.

This clone has only a few counts. The chain couples TRBV5-6 to TRBJ1-3; D is unclear. Looked up from germline, CDR1 is SGHDT and CDR2 is YYEEEE. V was clipped by 4 bases and J by 9 bases, with 17 bases between them. This CDR3 is 14 amino acids long. The CDR3 sequence is CASSTRTGDGTIYF. CDR3 coding DNA: TGTGCCAGCAGCACTAGGACCGGTGATGGCACCATATATTTT.

This chain connects TRBV5-1 to TRBJ1-2; 7 bases fit TRBD1. The V and J ends lost 1 base and 6 bases, in that order; junction bases with no gene match: 6. The CDR3 sequence is 14 residues long. Germline CDR1 SGHRS, CDR2 YFSETQ. The CDR3 region has the DNA TGCGCCAGCAGCTTGAGGGCCAGGGGGGATGGCTACACCTTC. Residues: CASSLRARGDGYTF.

This chain links TRBV19 with TRBJ2-3, with 7 bases identical to TRBD1. CDR3 length: 15 amino acids. In germline, CDR1 is LNHDA, CDR2 SQIVND (reference sequence). J lost 2 bases, V lost 6 bases, and 8 bases had no gene match. The CDR3: CASSWEDRDTDTQYF. In DNA, the CDR3 is TGTGCCAGTAGCTGGGAAGACAGGGACACAGATACGCAGTATTTT. The full variable domain, with the rest looked up from reference TRBV19 and TRBJ2-3, is DGGITQSPKYLFRKEGQNVTLSCEQNLNHDAMYWYRQDPGQGLRLIYYSQIVNDFQKGDIAEGYSVSREKKESFPLTVTSAQKNPTAFYLCASSWEDRDTDTQYFGPGTRLTVL.